These 30 T cell receptor beta chains came from one sample sequenced in a study of blood T cell repertoires in COVID-19. Sequencing used immunoSEQ multiplex PCR; TCRdb keeps in-frame clones, though not all of them. The sample includes more than 35,000 clones, just under 70% of them seen just once. Material for sequencing was peripheral blood. The receptor source for this set is a man at least 80 years old with acute or convalescent COVID-19.

The chain carries TRBV5-1 and TRBJ1-1; D unclear. The germline gives CDR1 SGHRS, CDR2 YFSETQ. V dropped 4 bases and J dropped 1 base, with 8 bases sitting between them. The CDR3 runs 13 residues. The CDR3 DNA sequence: TGCGCCAGCAGCGCGGAAACGAACACTGAAGCTTTCTTT. The encoded protein is CASSAETNTEAFF. Complete variable domain (other parts from reference TRBV5-1 and TRBJ1-1): KAGVTQTPRYLIKTRGQQVTLSCSPISGHRSVSWYQQTPGQGLQFLFEYFSETQRNKGNFPGRFSGRQFSNSRSEMNVSTLELGDSALYLCASSAETNTEAFFGQGTRLTVV.

Note on this clone: Within the sample, other DNA sequences also encode this same CDR3. The chain uses TRBV7-8 and TRBJ2-2; 9 bases are a match to TRBD2. CDR1 is SGHVS and CDR2 is FQNEAQ in the germline V gene. The CDR3 has 16 amino acids. V gave up 1 base and J gave up 1 base; unmatched junction bases: 1. Written as DNA, the CDR3 is TGTGCCAGCAGCTTAGGACTAGCGGAGAACACCGGGGAGCTGTTTTTT. This codes for CASSLGLAENTGELFF.

The chain joins TRBV5-1 to TRBJ2-1; 8 nucleotides line up with TRBD2. Germline assignment: CDR1 SGHRS and CDR2 YFSETQ. The CDR3 consists of 15 residues. The trim removed 7 bases at V and 6 bases at J, leaving 12 bases unmatched. As DNA, the CDR3 is TGCGCCAGCCTCCGGGGGGGGGAGTTAGGCAATGAGCAGTTCTTC. This sequence encodes CASLRGGELGNEQFF.

In DNA, the CDR3 is TGTGCCAGCAGCTTGGGCCGCGGATACGGGATTCAAGATACGCAGTATTTT. Amino acids: CASSLGRGYGIQDTQYF. The J gene is TRBJ2-3, the V gene TRBV7-2; TRBD2 might be the D (5 bases). The length of the CDR3 is 17 residues. Deletions cut 3 bases from V and 5 bases from J, with 21 bases between. Germline lookup yields CDR1 SGHTA and CDR2 FQGNSA.

The chain recombines TRBV11-3 with TRBJ2-1, with 11 bases fitting TRBD2. The CDR3 runs 15 residues. Germline V gives CDR1 SGHNT, CDR2 YENEEA. V dropped 3 bases and J dropped 5; count of bases not matched to a gene: 3. The DNA for the CDR3 is TGTGCCAGCAGCTTTGGACTAGCGGGCAACAATGAGCAGTTCTTC. Residues: CASSFGLAGNNEQFF.

The chain has TRBV7-7 and TRBJ2-3; the D gene is possibly TRBD2 (5 bases). The germline V and J ends were trimmed by 0 bases and 0 bases, with 7 bases remaining between them. The CDR3 has 15 residues. From germline, CDR1 is SSHAT and CDR2 FNYEAQ (reference sequence). The CDR3 spells CASSLAAESTDTQYF. In DNA form, the CDR3 reads TGTGCCAGCAGCTTAGCAGCGGAGAGCACAGATACGCAGTATTTT.

The V call is TRBV25-1, the J call TRBJ2-1; 10 nucleotides align to TRBD1. This CDR3 is 16 amino acids long. V lost 5 bases to trimming and J lost 8 bases; unmatched junction nucleotides: 12. CDR1 MGHDK and CDR2 SYGVNS come from the germline V gene. CDR3 sequence: CASSSLRDRGGDEQFF. The CDR3 coding sequence is TGTGCCAGCAGTTCCCTCCGGGACAGGGGAGGAGATGAGCAGTTCTTC.

This clone was observed a handful of times. This chain joins TRBV5-1 and TRBJ2-7, with 8 positions matching TRBD2. From germline, CDR1 is SGHRS and CDR2 YFSETQ. The CDR3 runs to 18 residues. Trimming removed 3 bases from V and 4 bases from J; junction bases left unmatched: 18. The DNA of the CDR3 is TGCGCCAGCAGCTCCCCCGCCCGACCGGGACTAGTAGTATACGAGCAGTACTTC. Translation gives CASSSPARPGLVVYEQYF. The whole variable domain, remainder taken from reference TRBV5-1 and TRBJ2-7, is KAGVTQTPRYLIKTRGQQVTLSCSPISGHRSVSWYQQTPGQGLQFLFEYFSETQRNKGNFPGRFSGRQFSNSRSEMNVSTLELGDSALYLCASSSPARPGLVVYEQYFGPGTRLTVT.

The CDR3 nucleotides are TGTGCCAGCAGCTCGTCGGGAGACGGGGAGCTGTTTTTT. It codes for CASSSSGDGELFF. The chain employs TRBV5-5 and TRBJ2-2; D may be TRBD2 (6 bases). The CDR3 consists of 13 residues. CDR1 and CDR2 (germline): SGHKS, YYEKEE (reference sequence). Trimming stripped 3 bases from V and 7 bases from J, with 10 bases between. The whole variable domain, remainder taken from reference TRBV5-5 and TRBJ2-2, is DAGVTQSPTHLIKTRGQQVTLRCSPISGHKSVSWYQQVLGQGPQFIFQYYEKEERGRGNFPDRFSARQFPNYSSELNVNALLLGDSALYLCASSSSGDGELFFGEGSRLTVL.

The chain has TRBV12-3 or TRBV12-4 and TRBJ1-2; 10 bases map to TRBD1. J gave up 6 bases and V 6 bases, and 4 bases lay outside the gene matches. The CDR3 loop spans 13 amino acids. The CDR3 sequence: CASSRGTGDGYTF. The DNA of the CDR3 is TGTGCCAGCAGCCGTGGGACAGGGGATGGCTACACCTTC.

This clone was seen a single time. CDR3 protein: CASSFTSGKETQYF. The DNA of the CDR3 is TGTGCCAGCAGCTTTACTAGCGGGAAGGAGACCCAGTACTTC. V is TRBV7-2 and J is TRBJ2-5, with 10 nucleotides matching TRBD2. The J segment lost 5 bases and the V segment lost 3 bases, leaving 3 bases of the junction unmatched. The germline V gene encodes CDR1 SGHTA and CDR2 FQGNSA. The CDR3 has 14 amino acids.

V gene TRBV6-6 combines with J gene TRBJ1-1; no reliable D call. The CDR3 consists of 14 residues. Germline V gene data show CDR1 as MNHNY and CDR2 as SVGAGI (reference sequence). Trimming left V 6 bases short and J 0 bases short, with 11 bases between. The CDR3 here is CASRTGRVNTEAFF. CDR3 DNA: TGTGCCAGCAGAACGGGAAGGGTGAACACTGAAGCTTTCTTT.

The gene calls are TRBV7-2 and TRBJ2-7; 7 bases are shared with TRBD1. After removal of 5 bases from V and 5 bases from J, the junction contained 9 bases not matched to a gene. This CDR3 region has 14 residues. The V gene's germline CDR1 is SGHTA and CDR2 FQGNSA. CDR3 DNA sequence: TGTGCCAGCAGCCCGGACAGGATTATCCACGAGCAGTACTTC. Its protein is CASSPDRIIHEQYF.

The chain recombines TRBV7-8 with TRBJ2-1, with a possible D match to TRBD1 (6 bases). The CDR3 runs to 14 residues. The V gene's germline CDR1 is SGHVS and CDR2 FQNEAQ. The ends were cut back, 3 bases at V and 4 bases at J, with 10 bases in the middle. Here the CDR3 DNA reads TGTGCCAGCAGCTTTAGCAGGGGTTACAATGAGCAGTTCTTC. It yields the protein CASSFSRGYNEQFF.

The chain has TRBV6-2 or TRBV6-3 and TRBJ2-2, with D possibly TRBD1 on 6 matching bases. The V gene's germline CDR1 is MNHEY and CDR2 SVGEGT. The ends were cut back, 1 base at V and 3 bases at J, with 12 bases in the middle. This CDR3 is built from 16 residues. The CDR3 here is CASSYYTGWDTGELFF. The CDR3 DNA reads TGTGCCAGCAGTTACTATACAGGGTGGGACACCGGGGAGCTGTTTTTT.

The chain carries TRBV4-1 and TRBJ1-2; weak D call: TRBD1 (6 bases). The germline V gene encodes CDR1 MGHRA and CDR2 YSYEKL. Trimming shortened V by 4 bases and J by 5 bases, and 8 bases separated the two germline ends. The CDR3 is 12 residues long. The DNA of the CDR3 is TGCGCCAGCAGCCGGGACATTTATGGCTACACCTTC. It yields the protein CASSRDIYGYTF.

The chain couples TRBV2 to TRBJ1-2, with D perhaps matching TRBD1 (5 bases). Germline V lookup: CDR1 SNHLY, CDR2 FYNNEI. Trimming stripped 10 bases from V and 4 bases from J, with 10 bases between. The CDR3 runs 11 residues. DNA of the CDR3: TGTGCCACCGGGGGGGGCTATGGCTACACCTTC. Its protein product is CATGGGYGYTF.

The gene calls are TRBV5-4 and TRBJ2-3, with 9 bases fitting TRBD2. J lost 1 base, V lost 4 bases, and 1 base had no gene match. Germline V gene sequence: CDR1 SGHNT, CDR2 YYREEE (reference sequence). The CDR3 is 14 amino acids. DNA of the CDR3: TGTGCCAGCAGCCGGACTAGCGGCACAGATACGCAGTATTTT. This sequence encodes CASSRTSGTDTQYF.

The chain uses TRBV7-3 and TRBJ2-1; 10 nucleotides agree with TRBD2. From germline, CDR1 is SGHTA and CDR2 FQGTGA. This CDR3 spans 15 amino acids. After removal of 0 bases from V and 8 bases from J, the junction contained 4 bases not matched to a gene. In DNA, the CDR3 is TGTGCCAGCAGCTTAACGGCTAGCGGGGGATATGAGCAGTTCTTC. Translation gives CASSLTASGGYEQFF.

This rearrangement joins TRBV6-6 to TRBJ1-5; D gene uncertain. The CDR3 is 14 residues long. In germline, CDR1 is MNHNY, CDR2 SVGAGI (reference sequence). Trimming shortened V by 8 bases and J by 3 bases, and 14 bases separated the two germline ends. The CDR3 nucleotides are TGTGCCAGCGAAATAGGAGAAAACAATCAGCCCCAGCATTTT. This translates into CASEIGENNQPQHF.

The rearrangement joins TRBV5-1 to TRBJ1-2, with 9 bases identical to TRBD1. CDR3 length: 16 amino acids. The junction had 10 bases not matched to a gene; V was cut back by 0 bases and J by 7 bases. The V gene's germline CDR1 is SGHRS and CDR2 YFSETQ. The CDR3 nucleotides read TGCGCCAGCAGCTTGGATACTACAGGGGGCCGGGGTGGCTACACCTTC. Its protein is CASSLDTTGGRGGYTF. Combining the CDR3 with reference TRBV5-1 and TRBJ1-2 gives the whole variable domain KAGVTQTPRYLIKTRGQQVTLSCSPISGHRSVSWYQQTPGQGLQFLFEYFSETQRNKGNFPGRFSGRQFSNSRSEMNVSTLELGDSALYLCASSLDTTGGRGGYTFGSGTRLTVV.

The genes are TRBV18 and TRBJ2-1, with 7 bases matching TRBD1. Germline CDR1 KGHSH, CDR2 LQKENI. The CDR3 covers 15 residues. The trim removed 4 bases at V and 0 bases at J, leaving 3 bases unmatched. The CDR3 DNA reads TGTGCCAGCTCACGACAGGGCACCTCCTACAATGAGCAGTTCTTC. Translation gives CASSRQGTSYNEQFF.

The V and J genes are TRBV6-6 and TRBJ2-2; unclear D gene. The CDR3 consists of 13 residues. Germline CDR1 and CDR2: MNHNY and SVGAGI (reference sequence). The ends were cut back, 5 bases at V and 6 bases at J, with 10 bases in the middle. The CDR3 loop is CASSTRSAGELFF. CDR3 DNA: TGTGCCAGCAGTACAAGGAGCGCCGGGGAGCTGTTTTTT.

The chain is built from TRBV11-2 and TRBJ2-1, with 11 nucleotides matching TRBD2. Per germline, CDR1 SGHAT and CDR2 FQNNGV. The junction had 7 bases not matched to a gene; V was cut back by 0 bases and J by 9 bases. The CDR3 has 16 residues. The CDR3 DNA follows: TGTGCCAGCAGCTTAGAACCGACTAGCGGGATAAGTGAGCAGTTCTTC. It yields the protein CASSLEPTSGISEQFF. The full variable domain, in which reference TRBV11-2 and TRBJ2-1 provide the parts outside the CDR3, is EAGVAQSPRYKIIEKRQSVAFWCNPISGHATLYWYQQILGQGPKLLIQFQNNGVVDDSQLPKDRFSAERLKGVDSTLKIQPAKLEDSAVYLCASSLEPTSGISEQFFGPGTRLTVL.

The chain carries TRBV5-1 and TRBJ1-3; 8 bases agree with TRBD1. CDR1 and CDR2 from the germline V gene are SGHRS and YFSETQ. The CDR3 totals 16 residues. The V segment lost 4 bases and the J segment 2 bases; nucleotides outside the gene matches: 8. The CDR3: CASSGGQEWTGNTIYF. CDR3 DNA: TGCGCCAGCAGCGGGGGACAGGAGTGGACTGGAAACACCATATATTTT.

The chain combines TRBV19 with TRBJ2-1, with D possibly TRBD2 on 5 matching bases. The germline gives CDR1 LNHDA, CDR2 SQIVND (reference sequence). Between the trimmed V and J ends, which lost 3 bases and 4 bases, there was a span of 10 bases. The length of the CDR3 is 14 residues. The CDR3 spells CASSIRPGYNEQFF. The CDR3 nucleotides read TGTGCCAGTAGTATTCGCCCGGGGTACAATGAGCAGTTCTTC.

This clone turned up a few times. CDR3 sequence reads: CASSEGPPGTTWNTEAFF. CDR3 bases: TGTGCCAGCAGTGAAGGTCCGCCAGGGACTACTTGGAACACTGAAGCTTTCTTT. The chain recombines TRBV2 with TRBJ1-1, with D tentatively TRBD1 (5 bases). The V end lost 1 base, the J end lost 1 base, and 19 bases lay between the germline ends. The CDR3 totals 18 residues. The germline gives CDR1 SNHLY, CDR2 FYNNEI.

This clone has just a few counts. The chain has TRBV12-5 and TRBJ2-6; D uncertain. V lost 9 bases to trimming and J lost 0 bases, with 6 bases between them. Germline CDR1 LGHNT, CDR2 FRNRAP. The length of the CDR3 is 13 residues. The CDR3 DNA is TGTGCTAGCCAAAACTCTGGGGCCAACGTCCTGACTTTC. It translates to CASQNSGANVLTF.

This clone was counted between two and nine times. This chain connects TRBV11-2 to TRBJ1-2; 10 bases are shared with TRBD1. CDR1 is SGHAT, CDR2 FQNNGV, per germline. This CDR3 contains 14 residues. V was clipped by 6 bases and J by 6 bases; unmatched bases: 7. The CDR3 DNA reads as TGTGCCAGCAGTCCCGACAGGGGGCAGAATGGCTACACCTTC. Translating gives CASSPDRGQNGYTF.

The chain couples TRBV10-1 to TRBJ2-2; D possibly corresponds to TRBD1 (6 bases). V lost 4 bases and J 4 bases, leaving 10 bases between the germline ends. CDR1 and CDR2 (germline): WNHNN, SYGVQD (reference sequence). This CDR3 has 14 residues. CDR3 loop: CASSVDRITGELFF. The CDR3 DNA reads TGCGCCAGCAGTGTAGACAGGATCACCGGGGAGCTGTTTTTT.